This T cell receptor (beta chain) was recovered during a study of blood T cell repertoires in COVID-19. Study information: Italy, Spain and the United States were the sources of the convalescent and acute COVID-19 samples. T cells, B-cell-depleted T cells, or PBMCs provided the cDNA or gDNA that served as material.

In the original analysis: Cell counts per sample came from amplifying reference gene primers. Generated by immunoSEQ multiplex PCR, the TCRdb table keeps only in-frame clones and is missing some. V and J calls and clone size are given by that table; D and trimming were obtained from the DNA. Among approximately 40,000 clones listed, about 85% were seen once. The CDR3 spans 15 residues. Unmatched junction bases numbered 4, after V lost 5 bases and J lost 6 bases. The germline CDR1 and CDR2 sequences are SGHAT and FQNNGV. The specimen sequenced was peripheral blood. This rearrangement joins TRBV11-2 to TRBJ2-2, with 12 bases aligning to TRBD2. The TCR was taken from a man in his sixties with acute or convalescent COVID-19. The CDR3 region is CASSPSGRASGELFF. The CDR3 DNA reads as TGTGCCAGCAGCCCTAGCGGGAGGGCCTCCGGGGAGCTGTTTTTT. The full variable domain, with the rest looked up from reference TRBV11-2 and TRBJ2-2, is EAGVAQSPRYKIIEKRQSVAFWCNPISGHATLYWYQQILGQGPKLLIQFQNNGVVDDSQLPKDRFSAERLKGVDSTLKIQPAKLEDSAVYLCASSPSGRASGELFFGEGSRLTVL.